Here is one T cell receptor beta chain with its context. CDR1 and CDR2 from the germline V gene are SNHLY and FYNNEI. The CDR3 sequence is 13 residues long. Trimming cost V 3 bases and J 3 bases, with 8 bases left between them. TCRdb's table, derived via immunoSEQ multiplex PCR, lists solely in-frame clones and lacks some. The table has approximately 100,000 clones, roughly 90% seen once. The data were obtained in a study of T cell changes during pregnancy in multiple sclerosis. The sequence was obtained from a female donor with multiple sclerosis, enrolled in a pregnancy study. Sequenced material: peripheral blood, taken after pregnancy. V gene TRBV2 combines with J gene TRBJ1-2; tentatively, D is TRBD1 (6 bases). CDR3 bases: TGTGCCAGCAGTGAGGCAGGGGACTATGGCTACACCTTC. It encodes CASSEAGDYGYTF.